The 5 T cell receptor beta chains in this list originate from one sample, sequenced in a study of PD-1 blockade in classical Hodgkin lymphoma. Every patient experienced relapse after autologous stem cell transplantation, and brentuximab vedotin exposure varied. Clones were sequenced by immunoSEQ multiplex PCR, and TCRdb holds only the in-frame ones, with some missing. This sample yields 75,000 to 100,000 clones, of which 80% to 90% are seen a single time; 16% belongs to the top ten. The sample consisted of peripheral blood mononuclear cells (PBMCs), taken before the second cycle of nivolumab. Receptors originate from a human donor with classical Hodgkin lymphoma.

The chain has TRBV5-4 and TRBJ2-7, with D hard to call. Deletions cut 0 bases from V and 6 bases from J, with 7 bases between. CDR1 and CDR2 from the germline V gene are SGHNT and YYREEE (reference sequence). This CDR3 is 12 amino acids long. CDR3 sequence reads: CASSLAPGEQYF. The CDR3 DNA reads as TGTGCCAGCAGCTTGGCCCCAGGCGAGCAGTACTTC.

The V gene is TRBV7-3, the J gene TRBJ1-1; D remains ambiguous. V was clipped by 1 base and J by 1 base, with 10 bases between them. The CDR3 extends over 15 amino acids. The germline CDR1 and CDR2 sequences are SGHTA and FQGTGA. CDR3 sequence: CASSLIPQRNTEAFF. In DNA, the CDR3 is TGTGCCAGCAGCTTAATCCCCCAGAGGAACACTGAAGCTTTCTTT.

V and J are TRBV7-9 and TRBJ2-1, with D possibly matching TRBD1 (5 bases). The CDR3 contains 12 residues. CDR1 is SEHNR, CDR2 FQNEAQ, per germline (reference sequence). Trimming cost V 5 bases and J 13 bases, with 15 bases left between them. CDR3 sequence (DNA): TGTGCCAGCAGCCCCCAGGGCCGGCTACAGTTCTTC. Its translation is CASSPQGRLQFF.

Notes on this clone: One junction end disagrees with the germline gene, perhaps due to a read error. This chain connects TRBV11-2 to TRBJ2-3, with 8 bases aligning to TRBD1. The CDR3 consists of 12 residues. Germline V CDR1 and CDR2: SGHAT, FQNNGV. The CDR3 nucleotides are TGTGCCAGCAGCTTGGGGCCGGGACAGGTCCATTTT. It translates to CASSLGPGQVHF.

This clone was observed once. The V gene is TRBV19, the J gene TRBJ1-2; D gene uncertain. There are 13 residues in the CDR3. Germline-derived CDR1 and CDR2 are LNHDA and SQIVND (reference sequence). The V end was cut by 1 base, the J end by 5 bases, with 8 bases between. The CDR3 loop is CASSIGTPYGYTF. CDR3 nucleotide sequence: TGTGCCAGTAGTATAGGGACCCCTTATGGCTACACCTTC. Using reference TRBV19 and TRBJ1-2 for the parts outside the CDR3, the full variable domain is DGGITQSPKYLFRKEGQNVTLSCEQNLNHDAMYWYRQDPGQGLRLIYYSQIVNDFQKGDIAEGYSVSREKKESFPLTVTSAQKNPTAFYLCASSIGTPYGYTFGSGTRLTVV.